These 32 T cell receptor beta chains originate from one sample sequenced in a study of T cell clonality in common variable immunodeficiency. Study-level findings and limits: Common variable immunodeficiency TCR beta sequences reportedly had fewer deletions and N-nucleotide insertions.

These receptors have no identified antigens. TCRdb keeps only in-frame clones here, not all; method: immunoSEQ multiplex PCR. The repertoire consists of about 33,000 clones, none detected only once. The sequenced sample was peripheral blood mononuclear cells. These TCRs come from a human donor with common variable immunodeficiency.

This clone appeared many times. CDR3 sequence: CASSTGRYTEAFF. The part of the CDR3 DNA that was read is TGTGCCAGTAGTACAGGGAGATACACTGAA. This chain connects TRBV19 to TRBJ1-1; a weak D match, TRBD1 (5 bases). The read ends 3 residues early relative to the CDR3; the germline J gene fills the gap. Germline V gives CDR1 LNHDA, CDR2 SQIVND (reference sequence). The ends were cut back, 4 bases at V and 3 bases at J, with 9 bases in the middle. The CDR3 is 13 amino acids.

This clone was seen ten or more times. With the read ending 3 residues before the CDR3 end, the germline J gene is used to fill in that end. The chain couples TRBV20-1 to TRBJ1-1; D unclear. Deletions cut 1 base from V and 4 bases from J, with 10 bases between. CDR1 and CDR2 from the germline V gene are DFQATT and SNEGSKA (reference sequence). CDR3 size: 13 residues. The DNA read from the CDR3 is TGCAGTGCTAGAGTGAATGCAGGCACTGAA. Translated: CSARVNAGTE. The full CDR3 protein is CSARVNAGTEAFF.

This clone showed up many times. The read ends 3 residues early relative to the CDR3; the germline J gene fills the gap. The chain combines TRBV14 with TRBJ2-5; D gene uncertain. The length of the CDR3 is 17 residues. V was pared by 0 bases and J by 0 bases, with 14 bases between. Germline assignment: CDR1 SGHDN and CDR2 FVKESK. This CDR3 is CASSQDLRRRDQETQYF. CDR3 bases read: TGTGCCAGCAGCCAAGATTTGAGGAGACGGGACCAAGAGACC.

This clone was detected many times. A junction boundary mismatches the germline segment, possibly from a read error. The read falls 3 residues short of the CDR3 end, and the missing part is taken from the germline J gene. This sequence joins TRBV7-9 and TRBJ2-1; the match to TRBD2 covers 11 bases. Germline loops: CDR1 SEHNR, CDR2 FQNEAQ (reference sequence). The CDR3 is 14 residues long. The CDR3 is CASSLAGGRNEQFF. CDR3 DNA, as far as it was read: TGTGCCAGCAGCCTAGCGGGGGGAAGGAATGAG.

There are many counts of this clone. With the read ending 3 residues before the CDR3 end, the germline J gene is used to fill in that end. The rearrangement links TRBV2 to TRBJ2-5, with 9 bases fitting TRBD1. With V trimmed by 4 bases and J by 5 bases, 5 bases remained unmatched. The germline V gene encodes CDR1 SNHLY and CDR2 FYNNEI. The length of the CDR3 is 14 residues. CDR3 bases read: TGTGCCAGCAGTGCGGGACAGGGAGGGGAGACC. It encodes CASSAGQGGET. The full CDR3 protein reads CASSAGQGGETQYF.

This clone came up many times. The read is 3 residues too short to cover the CDR3 end, so that end is filled in from the germline J gene. The genes are TRBV7-3 and TRBJ2-2; no clear D. The CDR3 runs to 14 residues. Trimming removed 1 base from V and 8 bases from J, with 11 bases in between. CDR1 SGHTA and CDR2 FQGTGA come from the germline V gene. This CDR3 reads CASSLIRSGGELFF. The DNA read from the CDR3 is TGTGCCAGCAGCTTAATTAGGTCCGGGGGGGAG. Together with reference TRBV7-3 and TRBJ2-2, the CDR3 gives the full variable domain: GAGVSQTPSNKVTEKGKYVELRCDPISGHTALYWYRQSLGQGPEFLIYFQGTGAADDSGLPNDRFFAVRPEGSVSTLKIQRTERGDSAVYLCASSLIRSGGELFFGEGSRLTVL.

On this clone itself: The read stops 3 residues short of the end of the CDR3; the missing end is completed from the germline J gene. V is TRBV30 and J is TRBJ2-5; D might be TRBD1 (5 bases). Germline V gives CDR1 GTSNPN, CDR2 SVGIG (reference sequence). V lost 1 base, J lost 6 bases, and 18 bases lay in between. This CDR3 comprises 15 residues. This CDR3 is CAWSDLSTVTQTQYF. The CDR3 DNA, read in part, is TGTGCCTGGAGTGACCTCTCGACAGTTACACAGACC.

This clone was seen many times. The read finishes 3 residues shy of the CDR3 end, and the germline J gene is used to complete it. The chain joins TRBV29-1 to TRBJ1-1; the D gene is possibly TRBD1 (5 bases). The ends were cut back, 8 bases at V and 5 bases at J, with 15 bases in the middle. The CDR3 length is 12 residues. Per the germline V gene, CDR1 is SQVTM and CDR2 is ANQGSEA. CDR3 loop: CSIQPGNTEAFF. The part of the CDR3 DNA that was read is TGCAGCATACAGCCAGGGAATACTGAA.

A note on this clone: The read is 3 residues too short to cover the CDR3 end, so that end is filled in from the germline J gene. The chain couples TRBV7-9 to TRBJ1-1, with D unresolved. Germline assignment: CDR1 SEHNR and CDR2 FQNEAQ (reference sequence). The CDR3 is 14 amino acids. V dropped 5 bases and J dropped 2 bases, with 12 bases sitting between them. The sequenced part of the CDR3 DNA is TGTGCCAGCAGCCCCGACACACGCAACACTGAA. Its protein product is CASSPDTRNTE. In full, the CDR3 reads CASSPDTRNTEAFF.

The table lists this clone with a few counts. The DNA ends 3 residues before the CDR3 does, and the rest of the CDR3 is filled in from the germline J gene. This rearrangement joins TRBV19 to TRBJ1-1; 10 nucleotides line up with TRBD1. Unmatched junction bases numbered 6, after V lost 6 bases and J lost 5 bases. This CDR3 is 14 amino acids long. Per the germline V gene, CDR1 is LNHDA and CDR2 is SQIVND (reference sequence). CDR3 region: CASSRQGAGTEAFF. CDR3 bases read: TGTGCCAGTAGCCGACAGGGGGCGGGAACTGAA.

This clone showed up many times. The CDR3 end is not reached by the read, which stops 3 residues before it; the germline J gene fills it in. The identical CDR3 is also encoded by other nucleotide sequences in the sample. This chain links TRBV5-1 with TRBJ2-5, with D possibly TRBD1 on 5 matching bases. This CDR3 comprises 14 residues. Germline V gene lookup returns CDR1 SGHRS and CDR2 YFSETQ. The ends were cut back, 0 bases at V and 3 bases at J, with 9 bases in the middle. The part of the CDR3 DNA that was read is TGCGCCAGCAGCTTGGGGCAGGGAAAAGAGACC. This sequence encodes CASSLGQGKET. The CDR3 in its entirety is CASSLGQGKETQYF.

This clone was picked up a small number of times. Read data end 3 residues before the CDR3 end; the end is taken from the germline J gene. The chain carries TRBV23-1 and TRBJ2-2; 7 bases are shared with TRBD1. TRBV23-1 is filed as an ORF, its function uncertain. Trimming at V came to 0 bases and at J to 5 bases, leaving 12 bases not matched to a gene. The length of the CDR3 is 18 residues. The CDR3 bases that were read are TGCGCCAGCAGTCAATCGACAAGACAGGGACAAGGAACCGGGGAG. Protein product: CASSQSTRQGQGTGE. The complete CDR3 reads CASSQSTRQGQGTGELFF.

As for this clone: The CDR3 end falls 3 residues outside the read, so it is completed with the germline J gene. This sequence joins TRBV20-1 and TRBJ2-5; 16 nucleotides line up with TRBD2. Germline-derived CDR1 and CDR2 are DFQATT and SNEGSKA (reference sequence). This CDR3 spans 16 amino acids. V lost 6 bases to trimming and J lost 4 bases; unmatched junction nucleotides: 8. The covered CDR3 bases are TGCAGTGCCGGGACTAGCGGGGGGGCCGGGAGAGAGACC. Amino acid sequence: CSAGTSGGAGRET. The CDR3 in full is CSAGTSGGAGRETQYF.

This clone was picked up a small number of times. The CDR3 is CARPGQGETQYF. The sequenced part of the CDR3 DNA is TGTGCCAGACCGGGACAGGGAGAGACC. The V gene is TRBV19, the J gene TRBJ2-5, with TRBD1 identical over 9 bases. The read comes to an end 3 residues before the CDR3 does, leaving the germline J gene to fill in the end. Germline CDR1 reads LNHDA; CDR2 reads SQIVND (reference sequence). The CDR3 runs 12 residues. J gave up 4 bases and V 9 bases, and 3 bases lay outside the gene matches.

This clone was counted a few times. The read gets to within 3 residues of the CDR3 end, and the germline J gene fills in the rest. The V gene is TRBV18, the J gene TRBJ1-6; 7 nucleotides agree with TRBD1. V shed 6 bases, J shed 10 bases, and the junction held 9 bases outside the gene matches. Germline CDR1 reads KGHSH; CDR2 reads LQKENI. The CDR3 is 14 residues long. The CDR3 bases that were read are TGTGCCAGCTCGTCAGGGGGAACGGAGTCACCC. This codes for CASSSGGTESP. The full-length CDR3 reads as CASSSGGTESPLHF.

This clone has a handful of counts. The CDR3 is cut off 3 residues early in the read; its end comes from the germline J gene. The chain links TRBV19 to TRBJ1-5; possible D gene TRBD1, 5 bases. The germline CDR1 and CDR2 sequences are LNHDA and SQIVND (reference sequence). V lost 10 bases and J lost 0, with 13 bases in between. There are 14 residues in the CDR3. The part of the CDR3 DNA that was read is TGTGCCACCCGCGGGGGGTATAGCAATCAGCCC. It yields the protein CATRGGYSNQP. The whole CDR3 is CATRGGYSNQPQHF.

There are many counts of this clone. The observed sequence ends 3 residues before the CDR3 terminus, with the missing tail filled in from the germline J gene. The chain uses TRBV5-5 and TRBJ2-3; 9 bases agree with TRBD1. CDR3 length: 15 amino acids. Trimming at V came to 0 bases and at J to 2 bases, leaving 1 base not matched to a gene. From germline, CDR1 is SGHKS and CDR2 YYEKEE (reference sequence). Here the CDR3 reads CASSLGTGVTDTQYF. CDR3 bases read: TGTGCCAGCAGCTTGGGGACAGGGGTCACAGATACG.

By proportion, this clone is medium-sized. The read stops 3 residues short of the end of the CDR3; the missing end is completed from the germline J gene. This rearrangement joins TRBV20-1 to TRBJ1-1, with 7 bases lining up with TRBD1. Losses at the gene ends were 7 bases for V and 3 bases for J; bases not matched to a gene: 5. This CDR3 has 12 amino acids. Germline V lookup: CDR1 DFQATT, CDR2 SNEGSKA (reference sequence). CDR3 amino acids: CSVPTGDTEAFF. CDR3 DNA, as far as it was read: TGCAGTGTTCCCACAGGGGACACTGAA.

This clone was observed at least ten times. Read data end 3 residues before the CDR3 end; the end is taken from the germline J gene. V and J are TRBV29-1 and TRBJ2-3; 8 nucleotides agree with TRBD2. In germline, CDR1 is SQVTM, CDR2 ANQGSEA. CDR3 length equals 14 residues. The ends lost 8 bases at V and 7 bases at J; junction bases unmatched: 14. The CDR3 bases that were read are TGCAGCTTCTGGGGGACTAGACAATTCAATACG. Protein: CSFWGTRQFNT. In full, the CDR3 reads CSFWGTRQFNTQYF.

Turning to this clone: The read stops 3 residues short of the end of the CDR3; the missing end is completed from the germline J gene. The chain employs TRBV6-1 and TRBJ2-1, with 7 bases fitting TRBD1. The germline V gene has CDR1 MNHNS and CDR2 SASEGT. The trim removed 3 bases at V and 2 bases at J, leaving 4 bases unmatched. The CDR3 is made up of 15 amino acids. Incomplete CDR3 DNA: TGTGCCAGCAGTGATATAGGGACAGCCTACAATGAG. Translated, it gives CASSDIGTAYNE. Given in full, the CDR3 is CASSDIGTAYNEQFF.

Remarks on this clone: The CDR3 end falls 3 residues outside the read, so it is completed with the germline J gene. The rearrangement uses TRBV18 and TRBJ2-2; D perhaps matches TRBD1 (5 bases). The CDR3 extends over 14 amino acids. Germline values: CDR1 KGHSH, CDR2 LQKENI. With 2 bases removed from V and 2 bases from J, the gap between germline ends came to 6 bases. CDR3 residues: CASSPDRNTGELFF. The part of the CDR3 DNA that was read is TGTGCCAGCTCACCAGACAGAAACACCGGGGAG.

The table lists this clone with many counts. The CDR3 goes on 3 residues after the read ends, and that part is filled in from the germline J gene. The V call is TRBV4-1, the J call TRBJ1-6; 8 bases are a match to TRBD1. There are 16 residues in the CDR3. Looked up from germline, CDR1 is MGHRA and CDR2 is YSYEKL. V was pared by 0 bases and J by 6 bases, with 4 bases of the junction left unmatched. Here the CDR3 reads CASSQDGGQVNSPLHF. CDR3 DNA, as far as it was read: TGCGCCAGCAGCCAAGATGGGGGACAGGTTAATTCACCC.

This clone was counted a few times. The read gets to within 3 residues of the CDR3 end, and the germline J gene fills in the rest. This chain links TRBV5-1 with TRBJ2-7; possible D gene TRBD2, 5 bases. The CDR3 runs to 14 residues. Trimming removed 3 bases at V and 2 bases at J, with 12 bases between. The germline V gene encodes CDR1 SGHRS and CDR2 YFSETQ. CDR3: CASSYHGETYEQYF. The sequenced CDR3 bases are TGCGCCAGCAGCTACCACGGGGAAACCTACGAG.

Turning to this clone: The missing CDR3 end, 3 residues past where the read stops, is filled in from the germline J gene. The chain links TRBV5-1 to TRBJ2-5; 7 bases map to TRBD1. The junction had 6 bases not matched to a gene; V was cut back by 3 bases and J by 4 bases. In germline, CDR1 is SGHRS, CDR2 YFSETQ. The CDR3 length is 14 residues. The CDR3 protein is CASSSGQPRETQYF. The sequenced part of the CDR3 DNA is TGCGCCAGCAGCTCGGGACAGCCAAGAGAGACC.

This clone was seen ten or more times. Read coverage stops 3 residues before the CDR3 terminus; the germline J gene supplies the remainder. This sequence joins TRBV6-1 and TRBJ2-3; D perhaps matches TRBD2 (6 bases). Per the germline V gene, CDR1 is MNHNS and CDR2 is SASEGT. This CDR3 has 14 amino acids. Between the trimmed V and J ends, which lost 4 bases and 2 bases, there was a span of 10 bases. CDR3 DNA, as far as it was read: TGTGCCAGCAGTGGGGGACTCGACACAGATACG. Protein sequence: CASSGGLDTDT. The full CDR3 protein reads CASSGGLDTDTQYF.

Only a few counts were recorded for this clone. The read is 3 residues too short to cover the CDR3 end, so that end is filled in from the germline J gene. V usage is TRBV13 and J usage is TRBJ2-7, with a tentative D call TRBD2 (6 bases). CDR1 and CDR2 from the germline V gene are PRHDT and FYEKMQ (reference sequence). This CDR3 comprises 16 residues. Trimming left V 4 bases short and J 4 bases short, with 20 bases between. CDR3 loop: CASSYGTSLGGYEQYF. The sequenced CDR3 bases are TGTGCCAGCAGCTATGGGACCTCCCTGGGGGGATACGAG.

A remark on this clone: A much larger clone sits a single nucleotide away, making a read error possible. Read data end 3 residues before the CDR3 end; the end is taken from the germline J gene. The rearrangement joins TRBV30 to TRBJ1-6, with 9 positions matching TRBD1. Per the germline V gene, CDR1 is GTSNPN and CDR2 is SVGIG (reference sequence). The CDR3 loop spans 15 amino acids. CDR3 DNA (partial): TGTGCCTGGAGCGCCGGGACAGGGTATAAGTCACCC. Amino acid sequence: CAWSAGTGYKSP. The entire CDR3 protein is CAWSAGTGYKSPLHF.

This clone appeared a few times. The missing CDR3 end, 3 residues past where the read stops, is filled in from the germline J gene. The V call is TRBV29-1, the J call TRBJ1-2; the match to TRBD1 covers 7 bases. The CDR3 has 11 amino acids. The germline V gene encodes CDR1 SQVTM and CDR2 ANQGSEA. The part of the CDR3 DNA that was read is TGCAGCGTGATGACAGGGAGCGGC. Its protein is CSVMTGSG. The whole CDR3 protein is CSVMTGSGYTF.

This clone was seen a few times. The sequenced fragment ends 3 residues before the CDR3 boundary, so the rest is inferred from the germline J gene. The rearrangement joins TRBV2 to TRBJ2-1; 9 bases are shared with TRBD2. CDR1 and CDR2 (germline): SNHLY, FYNNEI. J was trimmed by 4 bases and V by 7 bases; bases with no gene match: 8. The CDR3 extends over 15 amino acids. The CDR3 DNA, read in part, is TGTGCCAGCAATAGCGGGGGAGCAATGTACAATGAG. Its translation is CASNSGGAMYNE. The entire CDR3 is CASNSGGAMYNEQFF.

The table lists this clone with a few counts. The read ends 3 residues early relative to the CDR3; the germline J gene fills the gap. V is TRBV2 and J is TRBJ2-3, with D hard to call. Trimming took 8 bases from V and 2 from J, leaving 8 bases between them. The CDR3 extends over 12 amino acids. Per the germline V gene, CDR1 is SNHLY and CDR2 is FYNNEI. The CDR3 DNA, read in part, is TGTGCCAGCGCAGGAAACACAGATACG. Translation gives CASAGNTDT. The CDR3 in its entirety is CASAGNTDTQYF.

This clone was observed at least ten times. The CDR3 goes on 3 residues after the read ends, and that part is filled in from the germline J gene. V gene TRBV6-1 combines with J gene TRBJ1-1; no clear D. V lost 4 bases and J lost 4, with 13 bases in between. CDR3 length: 14 residues. Per germline, CDR1 MNHNS and CDR2 SASEGT. The CDR3 bases that were read are TGTGCCAGCAGTGGAATGGCAGGATCCACTGAA. As protein: CASSGMAGSTE. The CDR3 in full is CASSGMAGSTEAFF.

To note about this clone: The sequenced fragment ends 3 residues before the CDR3 boundary, so the rest is inferred from the germline J gene. This rearrangement joins TRBV11-1 to TRBJ1-6; D uncertain. CDR1 and CDR2 (germline): SGHAT, FQDESV (reference sequence). This CDR3 has 14 amino acids. V was pared by 2 bases and J by 5 bases, with 7 bases between. The CDR3 protein is CASSLRGNNSPLHF. The sequenced CDR3 bases are TGTGCCAGCAGCTTACGGGGTAATAATTCACCC.